This record covers a single TCR beta chain. Its antigen is unidentified. CDR1 and CDR2 from the germline V gene are SGHRS and YFSETQ. With V trimmed by 3 bases and J by 4 bases, 4 bases remained unmatched. The CDR3 is made up of 14 amino acids. This entry is derived from a study of long-term antiretroviral therapy in people with HIV. Broader study findings: ART-treated samples gained diversity yet remained below transplant donor controls.

Assay version v3.0 of immunoSEQ was used, and it was run at survey level. Clones were sequenced by immunoSEQ multiplex PCR, and TCRdb holds only the in-frame ones, with some missing. The sample lists about 11,000 clones; approximately 76% were seen once. The origin of this receptor is a man aged 25-45 years with HIV. The chain combines TRBV5-1 with TRBJ2-5, with 9 bases fitting TRBD2. The sequences come from unsorted PBMCs, collected at the start of antiretroviral therapy, before treatment. Written as DNA, the CDR3 is TGCGCCAGCAGCTGGGGACTAGCCCGAGAGACCCAGTACTTC. The encoded protein is CASSWGLARETQYF.